Shown below are 13 T cell receptor beta chains from a single sample sequenced in a study of shared clonotypes between healthy human individuals. Clones were sequenced by immunoSEQ multiplex PCR, and TCRdb holds only the in-frame ones, with some missing. In the table there are about 680,000 clones, around 78% of which are singletons. Input material: memory CD4+ T cells sorted from blood. Stated subset: CD45RA-negative fraction. All receptors derive from a woman between 25 and 40 years old in good health.

The V call is TRBV19, the J call TRBJ1-5, with a possible D match to TRBD1 (5 bases). The germline V and J ends were trimmed by 5 bases and 6 bases, with 14 bases remaining between them. The germline gives CDR1 LNHDA, CDR2 SQIVND (reference sequence). This CDR3 is 14 amino acids long. CDR3 loop: CASSLGDRGQPQHF. For the CDR3, the DNA is TGTGCCAGTAGTTTAGGGGATCGGGGTCAGCCCCAGCATTTT.

As concerns this clone: Other DNA sequences from this sample encode an identical CDR3 as well. CDR3: CASSRTGEETQYF. Here the CDR3 DNA reads TGCGCCAGCAGCAGGACAGGGGAAGAGACCCAGTACTTC. This rearrangement joins TRBV5-1 to TRBJ2-5; 9 nucleotides agree with TRBD1. Trimming cost V 4 bases and J 3 bases; bases outside gene matches: 1. The CDR3 sequence is 13 residues long. Germline V gives CDR1 SGHRS, CDR2 YFSETQ.

The chain carries TRBV2 and TRBJ1-2; D may be TRBD1 (6 bases). The CDR3 runs to 14 residues. Germline V gene sequence: CDR1 SNHLY, CDR2 FYNNEI. V shed 4 bases and J shed 2 bases, with 11 bases lying between them. CDR3 sequence (DNA): TGTGCCAGCAGTGCTCAGGGGCAGAACTATGGCTACACCTTC. It translates to CASSAQGQNYGYTF.

This clone was detected a few times. The rearrangement uses TRBV5-6 and TRBJ2-3; D perhaps matches TRBD1 (5 bases). This CDR3 comprises 16 residues. The germline gives CDR1 SGHDT, CDR2 YYEEEE. Trimming left V 4 bases short and J 0 bases short, with 15 bases between. In nucleotides, the CDR3 is TGTGCCAGCAGCCGCCGACAGCAGGCTAGCACAGATACGCAGTATTTT. It yields the protein CASSRRQQASTDTQYF.

This clone was picked up a small number of times. The rearrangement links TRBV9 to TRBJ2-1, with D unresolved. The CDR3 runs to 15 residues. CDR1 is SGDLS and CDR2 is YYNGEE in the germline V gene. Trimming cost V 2 bases and J 2 bases, with 11 bases left between them. CDR3 DNA sequence: TGTGCCAGCAGCGTTCCAGGTGGAACCTACAATGAGCAGTTCTTC. It translates to CASSVPGGTYNEQFF.

V and J are TRBV29-1 and TRBJ1-1; weak D call: TRBD1 (6 bases). In germline, CDR1 is SQVTM, CDR2 ANQGSEA. The CDR3 runs to 14 residues. V lost 5 bases and J 6 bases, leaving 19 bases between the germline ends. This chain's CDR3 is CSVLTKQGISEAFF. In DNA, the CDR3 is TGCAGCGTTTTGACAAAACAGGGTATCTCTGAAGCTTTCTTT.

The rearrangement uses TRBV5-6 and TRBJ1-4; D gene ambiguous. With 4 bases removed from V and 6 bases from J, the gap between germline ends came to 13 bases. This CDR3 comprises 14 residues. Germline V lookup: CDR1 SGHDT, CDR2 YYEEEE. The CDR3 reads CASSRMGVDEKLFF. DNA for the CDR3: TGTGCCAGCAGCCGCATGGGTGTGGATGAAAAACTGTTTTTT.

The chain carries TRBV13 and TRBJ2-7; 12 bases are a match to TRBD2. Trimming cost V 3 bases and J 3 bases; bases outside gene matches: 3. Germline V gives CDR1 PRHDT, CDR2 FYEKMQ (reference sequence). CDR3 length: 15 residues. The CDR3 DNA sequence: TGTGCCAGCAGCTTCGGACTAGCGGGACACTACGAGCAGTACTTC. Protein: CASSFGLAGHYEQYF.

This chain uses TRBV19 with TRBJ1-5; 7 bases map to TRBD1. The germline V gene encodes CDR1 LNHDA and CDR2 SQIVND (reference sequence). The J segment lost 7 bases and the V segment lost 5 bases, leaving 5 bases of the junction unmatched. The CDR3 covers 13 residues. Here the CDR3 DNA reads TGTGCCAGTAGTGGGACAGTCGGCCAGCCCCAGCATTTT. It yields the protein CASSGTVGQPQHF.

This rearrangement joins TRBV6-4 to TRBJ2-7; D unclear. Trimming removed 2 bases from V and 4 bases from J, with 12 bases in between. CDR1 is MRHNA and CDR2 is SNTAGT in the germline V gene. The CDR3 is made up of 14 amino acids. The CDR3 coding sequence is TGTGCCAGCAGTGACAATCCATACAATTACGAGCAGTACTTC. Its protein is CASSDNPYNYEQYF.

The rearrangement uses TRBV11-3 and TRBJ1-3; a weak D match, TRBD1 (5 bases). The CDR3 sequence is 17 residues long. CDR1 is SGHNT, CDR2 YENEEA, per germline. The ends were cut back, 0 bases at V and 1 base at J, with 13 bases in the middle. The CDR3 is CASSLEGRDLSGNTIYF. CDR3 nucleotides: TGTGCCAGCAGCTTAGAGGGCAGGGACTTATCTGGAAACACCATATATTTT.

The chain has TRBV28 and TRBJ2-7; TRBD1 aligns across 7 bases. This CDR3 contains 16 residues. CDR1 is MDHEN and CDR2 is SYDVKM in the germline V gene. J was trimmed by 2 bases and V by 6 bases; bases with no gene match: 13. The CDR3 bases are TGTGCCAGCAGAGCAACAGGGGCCGATTCTACCTACGAGCAGTACTTC. Protein product: CASRATGADSTYEQYF.

This clone came up a few times. This chain connects TRBV7-9 to TRBJ1-1; 7 nucleotides line up with TRBD1. There are 14 residues in the CDR3. Germline V gives CDR1 SEHNR, CDR2 FQNEAQ (reference sequence). The V and J ends lost 4 bases and 7 bases, in that order; junction bases with no gene match: 9. The CDR3 DNA sequence: TGTGCCAGCAGCTCCCAGACAGGGATCGATGAAGCTTTCTTT. Translation: CASSSQTGIDEAFF.